This TCR beta chain appears in the sequencing data of a study of Ad26.COV2.S vaccination and SARS-CoV-2 variants. Study context: Intramuscularly, Ad26.COV2.S was given either once or twice, 56 days apart. General study results and limits: Following vaccination, spike-specific CD8+ and CD4+ T cell responses reportedly exhibited substantial breadth. Recipients of either vaccine or placebo displayed similar breadth of non-spike TCRs.

Points on this clone: Its antigen is unidentified.

CDR3 length equals 15 residues. Trimming left V 7 bases short and J 0 bases short, with 13 bases between. The germline V gene encodes CDR1 MNHEY and CDR2 SVGAGI. The data were produced by immunoSEQ multiplex PCR, yet TCRdb's version contains in-frame clones alone and is incomplete. This table has hundreds of thousands of clones, approximately 88% appearing once. Treatment denoted: some 20 received Ad26.COV2.S at low or high dose, single or two shots; several received placebo; per-sample allocation not given. Samples analyzed were those drawn on day 63 after the first vaccine or placebo injection. The administered vaccine (an Ad26 vector) expressed Wuhan-strain SARS-CoV-2 spike.

The sample was peripheral blood, taken in a trial of Ad26.COV2.S vaccine versus placebo. The V and J genes are TRBV6-5 and TRBJ1-5; no definite D call. The receptor's source is a person between 18 and 65 years old who received the Ad26.COV2.S COVID-19 vaccine or a placebo. The CDR3 nucleotides are TGTGCCAGCAAGATATACAAAGTTAGCAATCAGCCCCAGCATTTT. Translation gives CASKIYKVSNQPQHF.